The present TCR beta chain was sequenced within a study of radiation and T cells in renal cell carcinoma. V dropped 5 bases and J dropped 12; count of bases not matched to a gene: 16. CDR3 length equals 14 residues. Germline CDR1 is SGHTA and CDR2 is FQGNSA. This sample's time point: blood 4 weeks post-SBRT, at nephrectomy. Sample treatment: 15 Gy SBRT to primary tumor, nephrectomy 4 weeks later. For this clone: Its antigen is still unknown.

General study results and limits: From baseline, blood top tumor clonotypes peaked at 2 weeks post-radiation.

Profiling relied on immunoSEQ multiplex PCR, and the TCRdb table lists in-frame clones only, not all of them. The sample has about 43,000 clones, nearly 85% seen once. The chain employs TRBV7-2 and TRBJ2-7, with 7 bases lining up with TRBD2. This clonotype originated in a woman between 70 and 85 years old with renal cell carcinoma. The starting material was blood, obtained from a patient whose treatment included radiotherapy and nephrectomy. CDR3 DNA sequence: TGTGCCAGCAGCCCTGGCGGGAGTCAATCCTCTCGGTACTTC. It is translated as CASSPGGSQSSRYF.